This T cell receptor beta chain stems from a study of T cell repertoires in cytomegalovirus infection. TCRdb ran MiXCR on the reads and lists one entry per CDR3 protein. In the table there are 640,000 or so distinct CDR3 sequences, around 30% of which are singletons. Study-wide findings and caveats: Summed frequency of public TCR beta families distinguished CMV carriers with the relevant HLA.

Germline V gene lookup returns CDR1 MNHEY and CDR2 SMNVEV (reference sequence). The CDR3 contains 12 residues. V was clipped by 10 bases and J by 4 bases, with 11 bases between them. A remark on this clonotype: What it recognizes is unknown.

The source is a human donor in good health (CMV status not recorded). Some clones in this sample may be carry-over from other donors' samples. Here the sequenced sample was cultured PBMCs, taken from culture after CMV antigen stimulation. This chain links TRBV27 with TRBJ2-4, with D unresolved. CDR3 nucleotides: TGTGCCACCGGATGGTCGAAAAACATTCAGTACTTC. Translated, it gives CATGWSKNIQYF.